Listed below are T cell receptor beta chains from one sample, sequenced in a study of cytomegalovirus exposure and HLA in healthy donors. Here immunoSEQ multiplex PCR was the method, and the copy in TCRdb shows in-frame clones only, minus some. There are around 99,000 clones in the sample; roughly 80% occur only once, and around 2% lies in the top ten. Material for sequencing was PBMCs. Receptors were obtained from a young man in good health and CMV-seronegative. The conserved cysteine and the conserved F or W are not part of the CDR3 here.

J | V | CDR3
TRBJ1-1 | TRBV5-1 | ASSLLGENTEAF
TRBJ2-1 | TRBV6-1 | ASSARTSGYNEQF
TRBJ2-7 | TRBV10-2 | ASSPSRTSGSYEQY
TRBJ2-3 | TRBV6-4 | ASSDRGGGPDTQY
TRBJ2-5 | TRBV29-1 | SVESGQGAETQY
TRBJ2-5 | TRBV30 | AWVAQETQY
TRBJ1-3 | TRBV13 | ASTFPSSGNTIY
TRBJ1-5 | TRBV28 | ASSPSGQGNNQPQH
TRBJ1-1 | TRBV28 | ASSWRAEAF
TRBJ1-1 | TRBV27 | ASSSYPRNTEAF
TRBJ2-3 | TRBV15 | ATSRGGRGGTDTQY
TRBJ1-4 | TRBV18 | ASSSATNEKLF
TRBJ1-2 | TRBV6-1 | ASRGPTGSYT
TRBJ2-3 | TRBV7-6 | ASSPRRGSSTDTQY
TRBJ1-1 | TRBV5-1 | ASSTTGGGTEAF
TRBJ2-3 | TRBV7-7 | ASSLAGLDTQY